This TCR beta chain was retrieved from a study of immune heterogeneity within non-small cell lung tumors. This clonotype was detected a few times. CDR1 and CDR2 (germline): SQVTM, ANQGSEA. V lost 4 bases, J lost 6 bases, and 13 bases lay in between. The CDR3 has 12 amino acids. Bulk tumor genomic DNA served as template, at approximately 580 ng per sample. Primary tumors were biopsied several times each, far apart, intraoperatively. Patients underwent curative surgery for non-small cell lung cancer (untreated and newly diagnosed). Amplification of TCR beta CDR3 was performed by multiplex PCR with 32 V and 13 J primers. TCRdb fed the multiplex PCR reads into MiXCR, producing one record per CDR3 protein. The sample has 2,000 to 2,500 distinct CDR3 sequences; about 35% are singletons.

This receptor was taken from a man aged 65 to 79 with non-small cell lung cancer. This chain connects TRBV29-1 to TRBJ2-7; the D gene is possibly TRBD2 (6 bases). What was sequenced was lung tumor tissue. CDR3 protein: CSVALGGGEQYF. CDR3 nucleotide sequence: TGCAGCGTTGCTCTGGGGGGAGGCGAGCAGTACTTC.